One and the same sample provided the 29 T cell receptor beta chains below, sequenced in a study of blood T cell repertoires in COVID-19. The protocol was immunoSEQ multiplex PCR, while the TCRdb copy is restricted to in-frame clones and leaves out a portion. The profile shows about 99,000 clones, 86% of them singletons. The source material was peripheral blood. These receptors originate from a woman between 55 and 75 years old in a cohort sampled during active or convalescent COVID-19.

The chain joins TRBV3-1 (or the pseudogene TRBV3-2) to TRBJ2-1; a possible D gene is TRBD1 (5 bases). This CDR3 has 14 amino acids. CDR1 and CDR2 (germline): LGHDT, YNNKEL (reference sequence). Trimming shortened V by 5 bases and J by 3 bases, and 11 bases separated the two germline ends. The CDR3 reads CASSGLRGYNEQFF. CDR3 DNA: TGTGCCAGCAGCGGGCTTAGGGGCTACAATGAGCAGTTCTTC.

The table lists this clone with a count of one. The CDR3 coding sequence is TGCAGCGTTGGGACTAGCGGGGCAGGGGAGCTGTTTTTT. This translates into CSVGTSGAGELFF. The rearrangement links TRBV29-1 to TRBJ2-2; 12 nucleotides agree with TRBD2. Per the germline V gene, CDR1 is SQVTM and CDR2 is ANQGSEA. The CDR3 runs 13 residues. Germline trimming cut 4 bases from V and 8 bases from J; bases unmatched to any gene: 2.

This clone was found once. V usage is TRBV4-2 and J usage is TRBJ1-2; D unresolved. With 1 base removed from V and 4 bases from J, the gap between germline ends came to 13 bases. The germline gives CDR1 LGHNA, CDR2 YNFKEQ. CDR3 length equals 15 residues. CDR3 sequence reads: CASSQVATTSYGYTF. The CDR3 DNA follows: TGTGCCAGCAGCCAAGTAGCGACAACTAGCTATGGCTACACCTTC.

The chain carries TRBV19 and TRBJ1-5, with 10 bases lining up with TRBD1. CDR1 LNHDA and CDR2 SQIVND come from the germline V gene (reference sequence). The trim removed 3 bases at V and 5 bases at J, leaving 4 bases unmatched. CDR3 length: 15 amino acids. CDR3 loop: CASSIQTGGHQPQHF. In DNA form, the CDR3 reads TGTGCCAGTAGTATCCAGACAGGGGGCCATCAGCCCCAGCATTTT. Based on the CDR3 plus reference TRBV19 and TRBJ1-5, the full variable domain is DGGITQSPKYLFRKEGQNVTLSCEQNLNHDAMYWYRQDPGQGLRLIYYSQIVNDFQKGDIAEGYSVSREKKESFPLTVTSAQKNPTAFYLCASSIQTGGHQPQHFGDGTRLSIL.

The chain uses TRBV5-8 and TRBJ1-2; 9 nucleotides agree with TRBD1. The length of the CDR3 is 14 residues. CDR1 is SGHTS and CDR2 is YDEGEE in the germline V gene. The J segment lost 4 bases and the V segment lost 4 bases, leaving 5 bases of the junction unmatched. As DNA, the CDR3 is TGTGCCAGCAGCCGACAGGGGGTCGGCTATGGCTACACCTTC. Its translation is CASSRQGVGYGYTF.

The gene calls are TRBV11-2 and TRBJ1-6; D possibly corresponds to TRBD1 (6 bases). The CDR3 totals 16 residues. Per the germline V gene, CDR1 is SGHAT and CDR2 is FQNNGV. Trimming removed 5 bases at V and 1 base at J, with 12 bases between. The chain's CDR3 is CASSVTGWSYNSPLHF. CDR3 DNA: TGTGCCAGCAGCGTCACAGGGTGGTCCTATAATTCACCCCTCCACTTT.

The V gene is TRBV7-9, the J gene TRBJ1-1, with unresolved D. This CDR3 comprises 12 residues. Trimming shortened V by 1 base and J by 7 bases, and 7 bases separated the two germline ends. Germline lookup yields CDR1 SEHNR and CDR2 FQNEAQ (reference sequence). The CDR3 is CASSLETSEAFF. In nucleotides, the CDR3 is TGTGCCAGCAGCTTAGAAACAAGTGAAGCTTTCTTT.

The V and J genes are TRBV6-5 and TRBJ2-2; a possible D gene is TRBD1 (6 bases). Germline-derived CDR1 and CDR2 are MNHEY and SVGAGI. V lost 8 bases, J lost 0 bases, and 13 bases lay in between. CDR3 size: 15 residues. The CDR3 is CASRVGTSNTGELFF. DNA for the CDR3: TGTGCCAGCCGGGTCGGGACATCGAACACCGGGGAGCTGTTTTTT.

V usage is TRBV25-1 and J usage is TRBJ2-5; tentative D call: TRBD1 (6 bases). V was pared by 7 bases and J by 0 bases, with 12 bases between. Germline V gene data show CDR1 as MGHDK and CDR2 as SYGVNS. CDR3 length: 14 amino acids. CDR3 nucleotide sequence: TGTGCCAGCACCGGGACATTGTACCAAGAGACCCAGTACTTC. It yields the protein CASTGTLYQETQYF.

The J gene is TRBJ2-5, the V gene TRBV10-3; 16 nucleotides line up with TRBD2. The junction had 13 bases not matched to a gene; V was cut back by 5 bases and J by 4 bases. This CDR3 contains 19 residues. From germline, CDR1 is ENHRY and CDR2 SYGVKD. Here the CDR3 reads CAISTSGTSGGGSRETQYF. In nucleotides, the CDR3 is TGTGCCATCAGTACTTCCGGGACTAGCGGGGGGGGCTCCCGAGAGACCCAGTACTTC.

The CDR3 protein is CASRPTGIGGNTIYF. CDR3 DNA: TGTGCCAGCAGGCCGACAGGGATCGGTGGAAACACCATATATTTT. The chain has TRBV5-5 and TRBJ1-3; TRBD1 matches at 7 bases. Trimming took 5 bases from V and 3 from J; bases not matched to a gene: 8. The germline V gene encodes CDR1 SGHKS and CDR2 YYEKEE (reference sequence). The CDR3 contains 15 residues.

The rearrangement joins TRBV4-2 to TRBJ2-2; TRBD1 aligns across 8 bases. This CDR3 contains 17 residues. V gave up 0 bases and J gave up 6 bases; unmatched junction bases: 9. Germline V gene data show CDR1 as LGHNA and CDR2 as YNFKEQ. The CDR3 loop is CASSQDPGTGVPGELFF. The CDR3 DNA sequence: TGTGCCAGCAGCCAAGACCCCGGGACAGGAGTCCCCGGGGAGCTGTTTTTT.

The chain has TRBV7-8 and TRBJ2-4, with D perhaps TRBD2 (5 bases). Germline V gives CDR1 SGHVS, CDR2 FQNEAQ. There are 16 residues in the CDR3. Trimming stripped 4 bases from V and 0 bases from J, with 13 bases between. CDR3 residues: CASSSSRVSAKNIQYF. CDR3 nucleotides: TGTGCCAGCAGCTCATCGAGGGTTTCAGCCAAAAACATTCAGTACTTC.

This clone has only a few counts. This chain connects TRBV5-4 to TRBJ2-1; no definite D call. This CDR3 comprises 15 residues. V shed 0 bases and J shed 0 bases, with 7 bases lying between them. The germline V gene encodes CDR1 SGHNT and CDR2 YYREEE (reference sequence). The CDR3: CASSLDRSSYNEQFF. The CDR3 DNA follows: TGTGCCAGCAGCTTGGACCGGAGCTCCTACAATGAGCAGTTCTTC.

J is TRBJ2-5 and V is TRBV3-1 (or the pseudogene TRBV3-2); TRBD2 aligns across 15 bases. Germline V CDR1 and CDR2: LGHDT, YNNKEL (reference sequence). The trim removed 0 bases at V and 2 bases at J, leaving 7 bases unmatched. The CDR3 loop spans 19 amino acids. CDR3 sequence reads: CASSQDGGTSGRIQETQYF. The CDR3 nucleotides are TGTGCCAGCAGCCAAGATGGGGGGACTAGCGGGAGGATACAAGAGACCCAGTACTTC.

The chain joins TRBV16 to TRBJ2-7, with D perhaps TRBD2 (5 bases). The V end was cut by 4 bases, the J end by 2 bases, with 15 bases between. Germline CDR1 is KGHSY and CDR2 is FQNENV. The CDR3 sequence is 15 residues long. CDR3 region: CASSPPVGETYEQYF. The CDR3 region has the DNA TGTGCCAGCAGCCCACCAGTCGGGGAGACCTACGAGCAGTACTTC.

In this sample, this clone turned up once. The chain joins TRBV3-1 (or the pseudogene TRBV3-2) to TRBJ2-5, with 8 nucleotides matching TRBD2. Germline V lookup: CDR1 LGHDT, CDR2 YNNKEL (reference sequence). There are 13 residues in the CDR3. The J segment lost 5 bases and the V segment lost 3 bases, leaving 2 bases of the junction unmatched. The CDR3 coding sequence is TGTGCCAGCAGCCAGGGACTAGTGGAGACCCAGTACTTC. It specifies CASSQGLVETQYF.

This clone was recorded a few times. The CDR3 spells CSVPKGYRGGYTF. The CDR3 DNA is TGCAGCGTCCCCAAGGGGTACAGAGGTGGCTACACCTTC. The J gene is TRBJ1-2, the V gene TRBV29-1; TRBD1 is a possible D gene (5 bases). This CDR3 has 13 amino acids. Germline V gene lookup returns CDR1 SQVTM and CDR2 ANQGSEA. Trimming cost V 6 bases and J 7 bases, with 18 bases left between them.

The chain combines TRBV19 with TRBJ1-1; D may be TRBD1 (5 bases). The CDR3 runs 14 residues. CDR1 is LNHDA and CDR2 is SQIVND in the germline V gene (reference sequence). V was cut by 2 bases and J by 1 base, with 8 bases left in between. The CDR3 spells CASSIKGWNTEAFF. The CDR3 nucleotides read TGTGCCAGTAGTATAAAGGGGTGGAACACTGAAGCTTTCTTT. Full variable domain (outside the CDR3, taken from reference TRBV19 and TRBJ1-1): DGGITQSPKYLFRKEGQNVTLSCEQNLNHDAMYWYRQDPGQGLRLIYYSQIVNDFQKGDIAEGYSVSREKKESFPLTVTSAQKNPTAFYLCASSIKGWNTEAFFGQGTRLTVV.

The chain uses TRBV5-5 and TRBJ1-2; 7 nucleotides agree with TRBD1. The CDR3 sequence is 14 residues long. J was trimmed by 7 bases and V by 6 bases; bases with no gene match: 12. Germline V gene lookup returns CDR1 SGHKS and CDR2 YYEKEE (reference sequence). The CDR3 DNA follows: TGTGCCAGCACCAAAGAACAGGGGCTCGGTGGCTACACCTTC. It translates to CASTKEQGLGGYTF.

This chain uses TRBV5-4 with TRBJ2-1; D may be TRBD2 (6 bases). This CDR3 has 20 residues. Germline V CDR1 and CDR2: SGHNT, YYREEE (reference sequence). Trimming removed 0 bases at V and 0 bases at J, with 22 bases between. CDR3: CASSLGEYRGTRSSYNEQFF. The CDR3, as DNA: TGTGCCAGCAGCTTGGGCGAGTATCGGGGGACCCGAAGCTCCTACAATGAGCAGTTCTTC.

This chain links TRBV19 with TRBJ2-3; 11 positions agree with TRBD2. In germline, CDR1 is LNHDA, CDR2 SQIVND (reference sequence). This CDR3 is built from 17 residues. With 6 bases clipped from V and 6 bases from J, the junction kept 14 bases outside the gene matches. DNA for the CDR3: TGTGCCAGTAGGCGAATTCCACTAGCGGGAGTTAAGGATACGCAGTATTTT. This encodes CASRRIPLAGVKDTQYF.

The chain recombines TRBV24-1 with TRBJ2-1, with TRBD2 matching over 7 bases. Germline V lookup: CDR1 KGHDR, CDR2 SFDVKD. This CDR3 has 15 residues. After removal of 0 bases from V and 5 bases from J, the junction contained 3 bases not matched to a gene. For the CDR3, the DNA is TGTGCCACCAGTGATTTGGGCGGGAGCGACAATGAGCAGTTCTTC. It encodes CATSDLGGSDNEQFF.

The V gene is TRBV7-9, the J gene TRBJ2-4; tentatively, D is TRBD2 (6 bases). This CDR3 spans 18 amino acids. Trimming removed 0 bases at V and 0 bases at J, with 15 bases between. Germline V gives CDR1 SEHNR, CDR2 FQNEAQ (reference sequence). The chain's CDR3 is CASSLAGTGRLAKNIQYF. The CDR3 DNA is TGTGCCAGCAGCTTAGCGGGGACTGGTCGCTTAGCCAAAAACATTCAGTACTTC. The full variable domain, rest sourced from reference TRBV7-9 and TRBJ2-4, is DTGVSQNPRHKITKRGQNVTFRCDPISEHNRLYWYRQTLGQGPEFLTYFQNEAQLEKSRLLSDRFSAERPKGSFSTLEIQRTEQGDSAMYLCASSLAGTGRLAKNIQYFGAGTRLSVL.

This clone occurred a few times. The chain recombines TRBV5-1 with TRBJ2-1; perhaps TRBD2 as D (6 bases). The CDR3 covers 15 residues. CDR1 is SGHRS, CDR2 YFSETQ, per germline. Trimming removed 4 bases from V and 3 bases from J, with 14 bases in between. CDR3: CASSLGGGLYNEQFF. The CDR3 DNA sequence: TGCGCCAGCAGCCTGGGAGGTGGACTCTACAATGAGCAGTTCTTC.

The chain combines TRBV4-1 with TRBJ2-3, with a possible D match to TRBD1 (6 bases). Deletions cut 4 bases from V and 1 base from J, with 12 bases between. Germline V gives CDR1 MGHRA, CDR2 YSYEKL. The CDR3 sequence is 15 residues long. For the CDR3, the DNA is TGCGCCAGCAGCCTTACAGGGTTTGGCACAGATACGCAGTATTTT. Its translation is CASSLTGFGTDTQYF.

This clone has only a few counts. The rearrangement links TRBV3-1 (or the pseudogene TRBV3-2) to TRBJ2-1; TRBD2 agrees at 9 bases. V was pared by 1 base and J by 0 bases, with 4 bases of the junction left unmatched. The CDR3 is made up of 17 amino acids. In germline, CDR1 is LGHDT, CDR2 YNNKEL (reference sequence). CDR3 bases: TGTGCCAGCAGCCAAGGAGGTAGCGGGAGCTCCTACAATGAGCAGTTCTTC. It is translated as CASSQGGSGSSYNEQFF.

This clone has only one observation. The chain carries TRBV18 and TRBJ2-3; possibly TRBD1 for D (6 bases). V was clipped by 4 bases and J by 4 bases, with 18 bases between them. The CDR3 covers 16 residues. CDR1 and CDR2 (germline): KGHSH, LQKENI. The CDR3 here is CASSRSAQGEADTQYF. DNA for the CDR3: TGTGCCAGCTCACGGTCGGCACAGGGTGAGGCAGATACGCAGTATTTT.

This clone was counted only a few times. The V call is TRBV27, the J call TRBJ1-2; D is perhaps TRBD1 (6 bases). CDR1 and CDR2 (germline): MNHEY, SMNVEV (reference sequence). V was trimmed by 5 bases and J by 8 bases, leaving 15 bases between them. The CDR3 is made up of 13 amino acids. The CDR3 DNA is TGTGCCAGCAGTACTACAGGGTTTTCGGGCTACACCTTC. It codes for CASSTTGFSGYTF.